This TCR beta chain was recovered during a study of Ad26.COV2.S vaccination and SARS-CoV-2 variants. Study-level background: Once or twice, 56 days apart, Ad26.COV2.S was delivered intramuscularly.

The CDR3 runs to 17 residues. The V end was cut by 5 bases, the J end by 0 bases, with 17 bases between. The V gene's germline CDR1 is MNHNY and CDR2 SVGAGI (reference sequence). Stated treatment: about 20 received Ad26.COV2.S at low or high dose, single or two shots; 5 received placebo; per-sample allocation not given. Sampling was done on day 63 after the first vaccine or placebo injection. On this clone itself: Its antigen remains unidentified.

Produced via immunoSEQ multiplex PCR; TCRdb's table is partial and in-frame only. The sample carries 400,000 to 450,000 clones, 80% to 95% recorded once. Findings of the study overall: Measurement of non-spike TCR breadth gave similar results in vaccine and placebo recipients. Ad26.COV2.S recipients had broader spike-specific TCRs (P = 0.0014). The analyses of TCR breadth and depth may have understated the size of total T cell responses.

The chain carries TRBV6-6 and TRBJ2-1, with TRBD2 as a possible D gene (6 bases). This sequence originates from a person between 18 and 65 years old who received the Ad26.COV2.S COVID-19 vaccine or a placebo. Sample: peripheral blood, taken in a trial of Ad26.COV2.S vaccine versus placebo. CDR3 sequence reads: CASSRPLASSSYNEQFF. The DNA for the CDR3 is TGTGCCAGCAGTCGGCCTCTAGCGTCCAGCTCCTACAATGAGCAGTTCTTC.